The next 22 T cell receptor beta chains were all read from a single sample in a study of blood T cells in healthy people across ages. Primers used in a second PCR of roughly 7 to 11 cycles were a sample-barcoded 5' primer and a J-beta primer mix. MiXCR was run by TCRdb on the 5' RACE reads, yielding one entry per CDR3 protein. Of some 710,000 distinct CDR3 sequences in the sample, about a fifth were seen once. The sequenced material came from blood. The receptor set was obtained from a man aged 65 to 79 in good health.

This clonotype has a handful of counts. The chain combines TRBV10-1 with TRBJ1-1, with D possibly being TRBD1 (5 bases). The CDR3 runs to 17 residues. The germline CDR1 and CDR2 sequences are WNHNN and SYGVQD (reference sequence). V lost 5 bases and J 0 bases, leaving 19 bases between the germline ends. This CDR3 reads CASSLGASLDMNTEAFF. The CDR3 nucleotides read TGCGCCAGCAGTCTTGGGGCAAGCCTGGATATGAACACTGAAGCTTTCTTT.

CDR3 bases: TGCGCCAGCAGCCAAGGACAGGGACAGCCCCAGCATTTT. It codes for CASSQGQGQPQHF. This sequence joins TRBV4-3 and TRBJ1-5; 7 bases agree with TRBD1. The germline V gene has CDR1 LGHNA and CDR2 YSLEER. With 1 base clipped from V and 7 bases from J, the junction kept 1 base outside the gene matches. The CDR3 contains 13 residues.

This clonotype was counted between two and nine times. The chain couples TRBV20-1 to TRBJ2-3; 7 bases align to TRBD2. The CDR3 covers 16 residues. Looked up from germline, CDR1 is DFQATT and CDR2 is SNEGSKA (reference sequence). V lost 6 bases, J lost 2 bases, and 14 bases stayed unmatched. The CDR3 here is CSAPSLLAAPTDTQYF. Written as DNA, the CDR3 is TGCAGTGCCCCAAGCCTTCTAGCGGCCCCCACAGATACGCAGTATTTT.

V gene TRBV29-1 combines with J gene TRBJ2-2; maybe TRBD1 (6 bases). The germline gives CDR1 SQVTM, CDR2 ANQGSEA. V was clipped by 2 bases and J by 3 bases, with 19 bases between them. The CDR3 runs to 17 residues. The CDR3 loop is CSVEPKNRVLHTGELFF. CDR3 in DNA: TGCAGCGTTGAACCTAAAAACAGGGTTCTTCACACCGGGGAGCTGTTTTTT.

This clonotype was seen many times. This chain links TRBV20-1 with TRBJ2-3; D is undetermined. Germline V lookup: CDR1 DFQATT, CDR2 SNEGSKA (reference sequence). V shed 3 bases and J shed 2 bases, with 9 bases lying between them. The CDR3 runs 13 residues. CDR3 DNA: TGCAGTGCTAGTATCGTAGTCACAGATACGCAGTATTTT. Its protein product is CSASIVVTDTQYF.

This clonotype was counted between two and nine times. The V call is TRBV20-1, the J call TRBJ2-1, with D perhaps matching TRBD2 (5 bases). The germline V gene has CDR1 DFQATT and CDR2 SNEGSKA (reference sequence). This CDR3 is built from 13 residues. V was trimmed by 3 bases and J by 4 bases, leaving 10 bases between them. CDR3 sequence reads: CSARAGDYNEQFF. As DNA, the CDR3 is TGCAGTGCTAGGGCCGGGGATTACAATGAGCAGTTCTTC.

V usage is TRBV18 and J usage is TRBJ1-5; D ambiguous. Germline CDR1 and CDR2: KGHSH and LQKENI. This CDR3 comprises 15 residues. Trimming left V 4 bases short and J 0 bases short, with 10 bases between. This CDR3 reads CASSRTGISNQPQHF. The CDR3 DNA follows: TGTGCCAGCTCACGAACGGGAATTAGCAATCAGCCCCAGCATTTT.

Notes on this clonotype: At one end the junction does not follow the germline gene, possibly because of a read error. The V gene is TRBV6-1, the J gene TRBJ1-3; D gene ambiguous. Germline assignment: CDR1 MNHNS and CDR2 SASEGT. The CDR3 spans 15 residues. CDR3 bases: TGTGCCAGCAGTGAAGCAGGGAACTCTGGAAACACCATGTATTTT. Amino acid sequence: CASSEAGNSGNTMYF.

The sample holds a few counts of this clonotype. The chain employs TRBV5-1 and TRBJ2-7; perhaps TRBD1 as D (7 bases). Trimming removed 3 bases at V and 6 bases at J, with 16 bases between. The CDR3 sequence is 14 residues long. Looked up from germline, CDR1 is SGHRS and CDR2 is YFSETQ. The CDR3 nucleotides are TGCGCCAGCAGCTCCCAGGGGGGAGGTACCGAGCAGTACTTC. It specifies CASSSQGGGTEQYF. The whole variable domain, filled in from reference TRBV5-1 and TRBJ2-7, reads KAGVTQTPRYLIKTRGQQVTLSCSPISGHRSVSWYQQTPGQGLQFLFEYFSETQRNKGNFPGRFSGRQFSNSRSEMNVSTLELGDSALYLCASSSQGGGTEQYFGPGTRLTVT.

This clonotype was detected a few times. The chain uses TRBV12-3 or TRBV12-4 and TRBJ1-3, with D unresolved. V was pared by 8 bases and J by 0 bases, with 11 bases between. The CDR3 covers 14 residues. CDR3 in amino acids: CASRARNSGNTIYF. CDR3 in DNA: TGTGCCAGCCGTGCCCGGAACTCTGGAAACACCATATATTTT.

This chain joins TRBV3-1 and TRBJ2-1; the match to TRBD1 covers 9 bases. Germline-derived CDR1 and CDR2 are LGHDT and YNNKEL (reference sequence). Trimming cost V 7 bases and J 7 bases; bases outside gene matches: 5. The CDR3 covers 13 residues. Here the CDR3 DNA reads TGTGCCAGCAAGCTGGGACAGGGAAATGAGCAGTTCTTC. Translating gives CASKLGQGNEQFF.

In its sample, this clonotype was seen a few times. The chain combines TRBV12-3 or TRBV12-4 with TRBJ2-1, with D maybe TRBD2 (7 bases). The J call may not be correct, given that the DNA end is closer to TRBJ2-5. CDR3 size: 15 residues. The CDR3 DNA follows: TGTGCCAGCAGCCACAGGGAGGGGGGTCATGAGACCCAGTACTTC. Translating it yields CASSHREGGHETQYF.

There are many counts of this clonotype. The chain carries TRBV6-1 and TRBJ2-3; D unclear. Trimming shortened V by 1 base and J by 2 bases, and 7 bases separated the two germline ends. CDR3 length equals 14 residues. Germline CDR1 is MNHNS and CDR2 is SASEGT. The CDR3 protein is CASSEGRDTDTQYF. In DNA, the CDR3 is TGTGCCAGCAGTGAAGGGAGAGACACAGATACGCAGTATTTT.

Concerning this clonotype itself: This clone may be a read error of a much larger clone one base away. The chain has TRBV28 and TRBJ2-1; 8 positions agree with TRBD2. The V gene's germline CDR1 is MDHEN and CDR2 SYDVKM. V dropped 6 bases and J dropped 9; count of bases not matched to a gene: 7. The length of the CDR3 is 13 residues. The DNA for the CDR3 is TGTGCCAGCAGCACCGGGACTAGTTTTGAGCAGTTCTTC. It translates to CASSTGTSFEQFF.

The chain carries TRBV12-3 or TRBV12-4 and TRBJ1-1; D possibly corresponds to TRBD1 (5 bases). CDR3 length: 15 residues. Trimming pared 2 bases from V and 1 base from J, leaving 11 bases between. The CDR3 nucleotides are TGTGCCAGCAGTTTAATAGGGACTGCGAACACTGAAGCTTTCTTT. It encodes CASSLIGTANTEAFF.

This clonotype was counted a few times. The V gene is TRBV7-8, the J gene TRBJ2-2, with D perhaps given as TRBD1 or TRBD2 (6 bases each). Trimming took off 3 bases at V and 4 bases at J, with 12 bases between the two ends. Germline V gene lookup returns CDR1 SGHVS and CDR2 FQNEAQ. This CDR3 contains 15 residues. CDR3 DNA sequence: TGTGCCAGCAGCTTCCTCGGGGGCGCCACCGGGGAGCTGTTTTTT. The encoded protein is CASSFLGGATGELFF.

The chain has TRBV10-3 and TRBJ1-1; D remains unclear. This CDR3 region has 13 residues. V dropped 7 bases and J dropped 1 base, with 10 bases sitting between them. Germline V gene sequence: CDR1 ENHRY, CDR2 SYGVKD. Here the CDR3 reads CAITGPTNTEAFF. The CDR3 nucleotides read TGTGCCATCACTGGACCAACGAACACTGAAGCTTTCTTT.

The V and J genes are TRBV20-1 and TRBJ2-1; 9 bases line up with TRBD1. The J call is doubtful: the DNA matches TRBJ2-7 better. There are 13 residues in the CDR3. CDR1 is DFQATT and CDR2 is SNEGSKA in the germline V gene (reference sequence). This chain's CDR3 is CSALGQGPYEQYF. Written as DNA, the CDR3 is TGCAGTGCCCTGGGACAGGGACCCTACGAGCAGTACTTC.

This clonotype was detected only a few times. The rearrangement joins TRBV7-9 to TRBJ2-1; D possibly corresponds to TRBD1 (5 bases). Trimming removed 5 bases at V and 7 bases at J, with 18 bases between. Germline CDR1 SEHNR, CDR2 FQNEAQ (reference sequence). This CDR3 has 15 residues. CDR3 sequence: CASSPLRQSSNEQFF. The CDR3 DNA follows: TGTGCCAGCAGCCCCCTCCGACAGAGTTCTAATGAGCAGTTCTTC.

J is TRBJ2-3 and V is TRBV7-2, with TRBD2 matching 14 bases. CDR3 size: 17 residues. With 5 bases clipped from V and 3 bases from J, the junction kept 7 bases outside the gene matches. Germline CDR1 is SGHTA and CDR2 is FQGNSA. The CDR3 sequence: CASSPRTSGRLTDTQYF. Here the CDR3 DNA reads TGTGCCAGCAGCCCGAGGACTAGCGGGAGGTTGACAGATACGCAGTATTTT.

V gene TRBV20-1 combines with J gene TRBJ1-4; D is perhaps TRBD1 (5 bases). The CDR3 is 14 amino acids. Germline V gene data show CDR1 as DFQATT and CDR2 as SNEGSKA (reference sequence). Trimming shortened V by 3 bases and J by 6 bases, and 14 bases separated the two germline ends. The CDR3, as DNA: TGCAGTGCTAGGAGGGGTAATGGAGATGAAAAACTGTTTTTT. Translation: CSARRGNGDEKLFF.

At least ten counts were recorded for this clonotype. The CDR3 loop reads CSVGPAGGYNEQFF. CDR3 nucleotides: TGCAGCGTTGGCCCGGCGGGGGGATACAATGAGCAGTTCTTC. The chain carries TRBV29-1 and TRBJ2-1, with 8 nucleotides matching TRBD2. Trimming took 4 bases from V and 4 from J; bases not matched to a gene: 6. Looked up from germline, CDR1 is SQVTM and CDR2 is ANQGSEA. The CDR3 totals 14 residues.